The 27 T cell receptor beta chains reported below all come from one sample, sequenced in a study of T cells in Graves' hyperthyroidism and ophthalmopathy (dated by TCRdb to 2018 to 2020). Library construction relied on multiplex PCR. Sequencer: Illumina HiSeq 2000. TCR beta CDR3 regions were amplified from RNA transcripts. For the first round of RT-PCR on the TCR CDR3, the HTBI primer set was used together with the Qiagen OneStep RT-PCR kit. In TCRdb, the public reads were trimmed at Q25 with fastp and aligned with MiXCR, with productive beta chains retained. Records with the same CDR3 protein are collapsed into one entry carrying the most frequent genes and DNA. This sample is represented by around 720,000 distinct CDR3 sequences; about 35% of them were singletons. The ten top clones hold around 30% of the sample. The sequenced sample was blood. The origin of the receptors is a woman aged 40-49 years with Graves' hyperthyroidism.

Remarks on this clonotype: This may be a read error, as it is one base from a much larger clone. Here the CDR3 reads CASSLASGPNYGHTF. The DNA for the CDR3 is TGCGCCAGCAGCTTGGCCTCGGGGCCGAACTATGGCCACACCTTC. This sequence joins TRBV5-1 and TRBJ1-2; D possibly corresponds to TRBD1 (5 bases). The CDR3 length is 15 residues. The germline V gene encodes CDR1 SGHRS and CDR2 YFSETQ. Full variable domain (remainder filled in from reference TRBV5-1 and TRBJ1-2): KAGVTQTPRYLIKTRGQQVTLSCSPISGHRSVSWYQQTPGQGLQFLFEYFSETQRNKGNFPGRFSGRQFSNSRSEMNVSTLELGDSALYLCASSLASGPNYGHTFGSGTRLTVV.

This clonotype was seen at least ten times. The chain is built from TRBV20-1 and TRBJ2-6; no reliable D call. The length of the CDR3 is 17 residues. Germline-derived CDR1 and CDR2 are DFQATT and SNEGSKA (reference sequence). V lost 0 bases and J lost 0, with 12 bases in between. CDR3 loop: CSARDPRVPSGANVLTF. CDR3 sequence (DNA): TGCAGTGCTAGAGATCCTCGGGTGCCCTCTGGGGCCAACGTCCTGACTTTC.

In its sample, this clonotype was seen a few times. The chain carries TRBV4-3 and TRBJ1-2, with D unresolved. This CDR3 has 15 amino acids. From germline, CDR1 is LGHNA and CDR2 YSLEER. V was shortened by 0 bases and J by 6 bases, with 14 bases between the two germline ends. CDR3 in amino acids: CASSQDTVISHGYTF. CDR3 coding DNA: TGCGCCAGCAGCCAAGATACAGTCATCAGTCATGGCTACACCTTC.

This clonotype was observed many times. The chain uses TRBV27 and TRBJ1-6, with a weak D call TRBD1 (5 bases). Germline CDR1 and CDR2: MNHEY and SMNVEV (reference sequence). V was trimmed by 6 bases and J by 10 bases, leaving 13 bases between them. The CDR3 contains 13 residues. DNA for the CDR3: TGTGCCAGCAGGCAAGGGGTGGAATCACCCCTCCACTTT. Translation gives CASRQGVESPLHF.

The chain employs TRBV9 and TRBJ2-2; no definite D call. V lost 5 bases to trimming and J lost 0 bases, with 14 bases between them. Looked up from germline, CDR1 is SGDLS and CDR2 is YYNGEE. CDR3 length: 16 amino acids. As DNA, the CDR3 is TGTGCCAGCAGTTACCGAGCAGACGCGAACACCGGGGAGCTGTTTTTT. Translating it yields CASSYRADANTGELFF.

The chain is built from TRBV5-4 and TRBJ1-2; TRBD1 matches at 9 bases. Trimming cost V 1 base and J 11 bases; bases outside gene matches: 9. CDR1 and CDR2 (germline): SGHNT, YYREEE (reference sequence). This CDR3 is built from 14 residues. The CDR3 sequence: CASSLLATGGRYTF. In DNA, the CDR3 is TGTGCCAGCAGCTTGCTGGCGACAGGGGGAAGGTACACCTTC.

This clonotype was observed at least ten times. This rearrangement joins TRBV19 to TRBJ1-4; 9 bases match TRBD1. V was pared by 5 bases and J by 4 bases, with 2 bases of the junction left unmatched. The CDR3 is 14 amino acids. Germline V gives CDR1 LNHDA, CDR2 SQIVND (reference sequence). This chain's CDR3 is CASSWGQGNEKLFF. The CDR3 DNA reads as TGTGCCAGTAGTTGGGGACAGGGTAATGAAAAACTGTTTTTT.

This clonotype has a count of ten or more. The chain couples TRBV5-1 to TRBJ1-1, with no clear D. CDR1 is SGHRS, CDR2 YFSETQ, per germline. CDR3 length: 15 residues. The ends were cut back, 0 bases at V and 0 bases at J, with 9 bases in the middle. In DNA form, the CDR3 reads TGCGCCAGCAGCTTGGGATTAACAGTGAACACTGAAGCTTTCTTT. Protein product: CASSLGLTVNTEAFF.

Points on this clonotype: At one end the junction does not follow the germline gene, possibly because of a read error. The rearrangement joins TRBV7-7 to TRBJ2-7; 8 positions match TRBD1. CDR1 and CDR2 (germline): SSHAT, FNYEAQ (reference sequence). The CDR3 length is 15 residues. CDR3 sequence: CASTPHRDRNYEQYF. The CDR3 DNA sequence: TGTGCTAGCACCCCCCACCGGGACAGGAACTACGAGCAGTACTTC. Together with reference TRBV7-7 and TRBJ2-7, the CDR3 gives the full variable domain: GAGVSQSPRYKVTKRGQDVTLRCDPISSHATLYWYQQALGQGPEFLTYFNYEAQPDKSGLPSDRFSAERPEGSISTLTIQRTEQRDSAMYRCASTPHRDRNYEQYFGPGTRLTVT.

The rearrangement joins TRBV10-3 to TRBJ2-5; tentatively, D is TRBD2 (7 bases). V dropped 8 bases and J dropped 2 bases, with 18 bases sitting between them. Germline CDR1 and CDR2: ENHRY and SYGVKD. This CDR3 is built from 15 residues. The CDR3, as DNA: TGTGCCATCGGGACTGGCGGGGGCCAGCAAGAGACCCAGTACTTC. This encodes CAIGTGGGQQETQYF.

Comments on this clonotype: This may come from a read error, since a much larger clone is one base off. The gene calls are TRBV6-5 and TRBJ1-1; no clear D gene. CDR1 and CDR2 from the germline V gene are MNHEY and SVGAGI. The CDR3 sequence is 11 residues long. Here the CDR3 DNA reads TGTGCCAGCAGTTACGGTACGGCCGGAGCGTTT. Translating gives CASSYGTAGAF.

This clonotype was observed a few times. The CDR3 region is CASSLGAWPQHF. DNA of the CDR3: TGTGCCAGCAGTTTGGGGGCCTGGCCCCAGCATTTT. V is TRBV12-3 or TRBV12-4 and J is TRBJ1-5; a weak D match, TRBD1 (6 bases). The ends were cut back, 3 bases at V and 9 bases at J, with 9 bases in the middle. The CDR3 totals 12 residues.

For this clonotype: This may come from a read error, since a much larger clone is one base off. J is TRBJ2-7 and V is TRBV19, with no clear D. This CDR3 contains 14 residues. The V gene lost 3 bases and the J gene lost 0 bases, with 9 bases spanning the gap. CDR1 is LNHDA, CDR2 SQIVND, per germline (reference sequence). CDR3 sequence: CASSMGSISYEQYF. Written as DNA, the CDR3 is TGTGCCAGTAGTATGGGATCTATCTCCTACGAGCAGTACTTC.

Details on this clonotype: It may be a read error: a sequence one base away is much more abundant. The chain is built from TRBV20-1 and TRBJ1-5; the D is unclear. Germline V gives CDR1 DFQATT, CDR2 SNEGSKA (reference sequence). This CDR3 comprises 14 residues. CDR3 protein: CSARVGNSSQPQHF. The CDR3 DNA reads TGCAGTGCTAGAGTGGGAAATAGCAGTCAGCCCCAGCATTTT.

On this clonotype itself: Sequence at one end of the junction differs from germline and may be a read error. This chain uses TRBV6-1 with TRBJ1-1; D is possibly TRBD1 (5 bases). Germline CDR1 MNHNS, CDR2 SASEGT. The CDR3 extends over 14 amino acids. The CDR3 reads CASSRIGGDTEALF. The DNA of the CDR3 is TGTGCCAGCAGTCGAATCGGGGGTGACACTGAAGCTCTCTTT.

Regarding this clonotype: Compared with germline, one end of the junction differs, possibly owing to a read error. V gene TRBV10-3 combines with J gene TRBJ2-5, with D possibly matching TRBD1 (6 bases). This CDR3 has 12 amino acids. The germline V gene encodes CDR1 ENHRY and CDR2 SYGVKD. The DNA for the CDR3 is TGTGCCAGCAGTTTTCCCCAGGGGCCCCAGTACTTC. Protein product: CASSFPQGPQYF.

The chain links TRBV2 to TRBJ1-1, with D maybe TRBD1 (6 bases). The CDR3 contains 10 residues. CDR1 is SNHLY, CDR2 FYNNEI, per germline. V lost 4 bases and J lost 11, with 8 bases in between. The CDR3 loop is CASSARGAFF. CDR3 DNA: TGTGCCAGCAGTGCTAGGGGGGCTTTCTTT.

This clonotype was seen a handful of times. The V and J genes are TRBV4-3 and TRBJ1-1; 9 nucleotides agree with TRBD1. Germline V gene lookup returns CDR1 LGHNA and CDR2 YSLEER. This CDR3 has 15 amino acids. With V trimmed by 4 bases and J by 5 bases, 8 bases remained unmatched. The CDR3 nucleotides are TGCGCCAGCAGCCGAGCGGGACAGGGTACGACTGAAGCTTTCTTT. Amino acids: CASSRAGQGTTEAFF.

The V and J genes are TRBV5-1 and TRBJ1-2, with a weak D call TRBD1 (5 bases). This CDR3 comprises 14 residues. CDR1 and CDR2 (germline): SGHRS, YFSETQ. Trimming took off 4 bases at V and 6 bases at J, with 16 bases between the two ends. This CDR3 reads CASSVRDGGHGYTF. CDR3 DNA sequence: TGCGCCAGCAGCGTTCGGGACGGTGGTCATGGCTACACCTTC.

The chain recombines TRBV20-1 with TRBJ2-7, with TRBD1 identical over 7 bases. The CDR3 totals 14 residues. Per the germline V gene, CDR1 is DFQATT and CDR2 is SNEGSKA (reference sequence). Losses at the gene ends were 5 bases for V and 0 bases for J; bases not matched to a gene: 7. The CDR3 DNA follows: TGCAGTGCTGGAATCCCAGGGGGCTCCTACGAGCAGTACTTC. It translates to CSAGIPGGSYEQYF.

The chain recombines TRBV4-3 with TRBJ2-7; tentatively, D is TRBD2 (6 bases). Trimming left V 1 base short and J 3 bases short, with 10 bases between. The V gene's germline CDR1 is LGHNA and CDR2 YSLEER. CDR3 size: 14 residues. Here the CDR3 DNA reads TGCGCCAGCAGCCAAGTCGGACTATACTACGAGCAGTACTTC. Translation: CASSQVGLYYEQYF.

This clonotype was counted many times. The chain recombines TRBV25-1 with TRBJ2-5, with 10 positions matching TRBD2. Trimming took 3 bases from V and 5 from J; bases not matched to a gene: 6. CDR3 length equals 15 residues. Germline V gene lookup returns CDR1 MGHDK and CDR2 SYGVNS. CDR3 in amino acids: CASSDDLAGVETQYF. CDR3 sequence (DNA): TGTGCCAGCAGTGATGATCTAGCGGGGGTGGAGACCCAGTACTTC. Full variable domain (rest looked up from reference TRBV25-1 and TRBJ2-5): EADIYQTPRYLVIGTGKKITLECSQTMGHDKMYWYQQDPGMELHLIHYSYGVNSTEKGDLSSESTVSRIRTEHFPLTLESARPSHTSQYLCASSDDLAGVETQYFGPGTRLLVL.

The CDR3 bases are TGCAGCTTAGGGGGGACAGGGGACGAGCAGTACTTC. Translated: CSLGGTGDEQYF. The chain links TRBV29-1 to TRBJ2-7, with 10 nucleotides matching TRBD1. J gave up 5 bases and V 8 bases, and 6 bases lay outside the gene matches. CDR1 and CDR2 (germline): SQVTM, ANQGSEA. CDR3 length: 12 residues.

There are a few counts of this clonotype. The chain has TRBV18 and TRBJ1-5; D may be TRBD1 (5 bases). The CDR3 contains 15 residues. CDR1 is KGHSH, CDR2 LQKENI, per germline. V lost 0 bases to trimming and J lost 7 bases, with 13 bases between them. CDR3 bases: TGTGCCAGCTCACCACCGGGTACCCAGGGACAGCCCCAGCATTTT. It specifies CASSPPGTQGQPQHF. The whole variable domain, remainder taken from reference TRBV18 and TRBJ1-5, is NAGVMQNPRHLVRRRGQEARLRCSPMKGHSHVYWYRQLPEEGLKFMVYLQKENIIDESGMPKERFSAEFPKEGPSILRIQQVVRGDSAAYFCASSPPGTQGQPQHFGDGTRLSIL.

This clonotype was counted between two and nine times. The chain uses TRBV20-1 and TRBJ1-2, with 7 bases lining up with TRBD1. The trim removed 5 bases at V and 4 bases at J, leaving 10 bases unmatched. The CDR3 has 14 amino acids. Germline V gene data show CDR1 as DFQATT and CDR2 as SNEGSKA (reference sequence). The CDR3 DNA reads as TGCAGTGCTGAAAACCTACAGGGGATCTATGGCTACACCTTC. Its protein product is CSAENLQGIYGYTF.

As DNA, the CDR3 is TGCGCCAGCAGCCAAGATGTGCGGATCAATCAGCCCCAGCATTTT. It codes for CASSQDVRINQPQHF. V and J are TRBV4-3 and TRBJ1-5; D is unresolved. Trimming cost V 0 bases and J 3 bases, with 9 bases left between them. Germline V gives CDR1 LGHNA, CDR2 YSLEER. This CDR3 region has 15 residues.

The chain has TRBV7-2 and TRBJ1-5; no clear D. Germline CDR1 is SGHTA and CDR2 is FQGNSA. The CDR3 covers 16 residues. Deletions cut 1 base from V and 3 bases from J, with 13 bases between. The CDR3 here is CASSLDSGRNNQPQHF. Written as DNA, the CDR3 is TGTGCCAGCAGCTTAGACTCGGGTCGGAACAATCAGCCCCAGCATTTT.